This is a list of T cell receptor beta chains from one sample in a study of blood T cells in healthy people across ages. TCRdb re-called the 5' RACE reads through MiXCR, storing one row per CDR3 protein. Of about 780,000 distinct CDR3 sequences listed, 35% to 50% were seen once; the top ten hold over 15%. Sequenced sample: blood. These receptors were collected from a man older than 75 in good health. CDR3s include the opening cysteine and the closing phenylalanine or tryptophan. Fields, in order: D gene, V gene, clone size, J gene, CDR3 protein, CDR3 DNA. D genes are given only for firm matches. Some rows mark clone size as missing; the rest say once, few, many or name a class of expanded clone.

TRBD1,TRBV9,few,TRBJ2-7,CASSPGTGSVTYEQYF,TGTGCCAGCAGCCCCGGGACAGGGTCTGTAACCTACGAGCAGTACTTC
-,TRBV7-2,-,TRBJ2-2,CASSKNTGELFF,TGTGCCAGCAGCAAAAACACCGGGGAGCTGTTTTTT
TRBD2,TRBV20-1,-,TRBJ2-1,CSASNPSGRGYEQFF,TGCAGTGCTTCAAACCCAAGCGGGAGGGGGTATGAGCAGTTCTTC
TRBD2,TRBV4-3,-,TRBJ2-7,CASSQALAGGSGYEQYF,TGCGCCAGCAGCCAAGCCCTAGCGGGAGGGAGTGGCTACGAGCAGTACTTC
TRBD1,TRBV5-1,-,TRBJ2-1,CASSLQGAIFDEQFF,TGCGCCAGCAGCTTACAGGGGGCAATCTTCGATGAGCAGTTCTTC
TRBD1,TRBV6-6,-,TRBJ1-6,CASRQYGTGRDNSPLHF,TGTGCCAGCAGACAATATGGGACAGGGCGTGATAATTCACCCCTCCACTTT
TRBD2,TRBV7-9,-,TRBJ2-1,CASRVVSGSNEQFF,TGTGCCAGCAGGGTGGTTAGCGGGAGCAATGAGCAGTTCTTC
-,TRBV29-1,-,TRBJ2-7,CSVPVATGNEQYF,TGCAGCGTTCCCGTGGCTACAGGCAACGAGCAGTACTTC
-,TRBV20-1,few,TRBJ2-7,CSARSSGTLSYEQYF,TGCAGTGCTAGAAGCTCCGGGACTCTGAGCTACGAGCAGTACTTC
TRBD2,TRBV7-2,-,TRBJ2-5,CASSVEGPSGEGYF,TGTGCCAGCAGCGTCGAAGGGCCTAGCGGGGAGGGGTACTTC
TRBD2,TRBV6-1,-,TRBJ2-3,CASSWTSEADTQYF,TGTGCCAGCAGTTGGACTAGCGAAGCAGATACGCAGTATTTT
TRBD1,TRBV6-6,-,TRBJ2-7,CASSYSSGQVISYEQYF,TGTGCCAGCAGTTACTCGTCGGGACAGGTGATTTCCTACGAGCAGTACTTC
-,TRBV6-5,-,TRBJ2-7,CASSLGSHREQYF,TGTGCCAGCAGTCTAGGGTCCCACAGGGAGCAGTACTTC
-,TRBV21-1,-,TRBJ2-7,CASSPPTGRQANLYEQYF,TGCGCCAGCAGCCCGCCCACCGGACGGCAGGCCAACCTCTACGAGCAGTACTTC
-,TRBV7-3,-,TRBJ2-7,CASSLTGEESGKGQYF,TGTGCCAGCAGCTTAACGGGTGAAGAGTCGGGAAAGGGCCAGTACTTC
TRBD1,TRBV12-3/TRBV12-4,-,TRBJ2-5,CASSPRQGTETQYF,TGTGCCAGCAGTCCCAGACAGGGCACGGAGACCCAGTACTTC
TRBD1,TRBV7-2,-,TRBJ2-7,CASSPDRGSLYEQYF,TGTGCCAGCAGCCCGGACAGGGGGTCTCTCTACGAGCAGTACTTC
-,TRBV20-1,-,TRBJ2-3,CSARFRSTDTQYF,TGCAGTGCTAGATTTAGAAGCACAGATACGCAGTATTTT
TRBD2,TRBV6-5,-,TRBJ2-1,CASSYSTSLNEQFF,TGTGCCAGCAGTTACTCGACTAGCTTGAATGAGCAGTTCTTC
-,TRBV5-6,-,TRBJ2-5,CASSYKEETQYF,TGTGCCAGCAGCTACAAAGAAGAGACCCAGTACTTC
-,TRBV10-2,once,TRBJ2-3,CASRQGHTGTQYF,TGCGCCAGCAGACAGGGCCACACAGGTACACAGTATTTT
-,TRBV28,-,TRBJ2-5,CASRSSGRIEVETQYF,TGTGCCAGCAGAAGTAGCGGCCGTATAGAGGTAGAGACCCAGTACTTC
-,TRBV3-1,-,TRBJ2-1,CASSQAGPQETQFF,TGTGCCAGCAGCCAAGCGGGACCTCAAGAGACCCAGTTCTTC
-,TRBV6-5,-,TRBJ2-5,CASSKLPGLLEETQYF,TGTGCCAGCAGTAAACTACCGGGACTTCTGGAGGAGACCCAGTACTTC
-,TRBV9,-,TRBJ2-2,CASSVEGRNTGELFF,TGTGCCAGCAGCGTAGAGGGTAGGAACACCGGGGAGCTGTTTTTT
-,TRBV30,-,TRBJ2-5,CARRDFQETQYF,TGTGCCCGCCGGGACTTCCAAGAGACCCAGTACTTC
TRBD1,TRBV29-1,-,TRBJ2-1,CSVRDRGRGQETQFF,TGCAGCGTTCGGGACAGGGGGCGAGGTCAAGAGACCCAGTTCTTC
TRBD2,TRBV12-3/TRBV12-4,-,TRBJ2-3,CASSLTPGTSKSTDTQYF,TGTGCCAGCAGTTTAACCCCCGGGACTAGCAAGAGCACAGATACGCAGTATTTT
-,TRBV19,few,TRBJ2-7,CASSPLSSTYEQYF,TGTGCCAGTAGTCCTCTCAGTAGCACCTACGAGCAGTACTTC
-,TRBV7-2,-,TRBJ2-7,CASSLGQSYSYEQYF,TGTGCCAGCAGCCTCGGACAGAGCTACTCCTACGAGCAGTACTTC
TRBD1,TRBV10-3,once,TRBJ2-5,CAISVYRGLQETQYF,TGTGCCATCAGTGTGTACAGGGGGCTTCAAGAGACCCAGTACTTC
TRBD1,TRBV6-6,few,TRBJ2-1,CASRETGRNEQFF,TGTGCCAGCAGGGAGACAGGGCGAAATGAGCAGTTCTTC
-,TRBV9,once,TRBJ2-7,CASSVEDSGTDEQYF,TGTGCCAGCAGCGTAGAGGATAGCGGAACCGACGAGCAGTACTTC
-,TRBV10-3,-,TRBJ2-7,CAISPIGSVYEQYF,TGTGCCATCAGTCCGATTGGTAGCGTCTACGAGCAGTACTTC
-,TRBV5-1,few,TRBJ2-7,CASSEDLYESYEQYF,TGCGCCAGCAGCGAGGACTTATACGAATCCTACGAGCAGTACTTC
-,TRBV6-1,few,TRBJ1-1,CASSEVTGAGQNTEAFF,TGTGCCAGCAGTGAAGTTACAGGAGCAGGACAGAACACTGAAGCTTTCTTT
-,TRBV20-1,-,TRBJ2-7,CSAIPPSLYNEQYF,TGCAGTGCTATCCCGCCTAGCCTGTACAATGAGCAGTACTTC
TRBD1,TRBV6-5,-,TRBJ1-5,CASRKDRGRQPQHF,TGTGCCAGCAGGAAAGACAGGGGTCGTCAGCCCCAGCATTTT
TRBD1,TRBV28,-,TRBJ2-1,CASIPGDRASYDEQFF,TGTGCCAGCATTCCAGGGGACAGGGCCTCCTACGATGAGCAGTTCTTC
TRBD1,TRBV27,-,TRBJ2-3,CASSPGPDRAADTQYF,TGTGCCAGCAGTCCCGGCCCCGACAGGGCCGCAGATACGCAGTATTTT
TRBD2,TRBV6-5,few,TRBJ2-5,CAGSYSSATSDLTQYF,TGTGCCGGCAGTTACTCGTCTGCGACTAGCGATTTGACCCAGTACTTC
-,TRBV5-1,-,TRBJ2-3,CASSHGRGDTQYF,TGCGCCAGCAGCCATGGAAGAGGGGATACGCAGTATTTT
-,TRBV30,-,TRBJ1-6,CAWVPRAYWNSPLHF,TGTGCCTGGGTCCCCCGGGCCTACTGGAATTCACCCCTCCACTTT
TRBD1,TRBV29-1,once,TRBJ2-4,CSVSWTGGKNIQYF,TGCAGCGTCAGCTGGACAGGGGGAAAAAACATTCAGTACTTC
TRBD2,TRBV20-1,-,TRBJ2-5,CSARGGGEETQYF,TGCAGTGCTCGCGGGGGTGGTGAGGAGACCCAGTACTTC
TRBD1,TRBV29-1,-,TRBJ2-3,CSVDGQYRGPPDTQYF,TGCAGCGTTGATGGTCAATACAGGGGACCTCCAGATACGCAGTATTTT
TRBD2,TRBV5-1,-,TRBJ2-2,CASSRPGLVPGELFF,TGCGCCAGCAGCCGCCCGGGACTAGTTCCCGGGGAGCTGTTTTTT
-,TRBV5-1,many,TRBJ1-5,CASSLEGYSNQPQHF,TGTGCCAGCAGCTTAGAAGGGTATAGCAATCAGCCCCAGCATTTT
TRBD2,TRBV4-2,once,TRBJ2-1,CASSFGGASGTGEQFF,TGTGCCAGCAGCTTCGGTGGGGCTAGCGGGACGGGTGAGCAGTTCTTC
-,TRBV6-2/TRBV6-3,-,TRBJ2-7,CASSYGTPGTEQYF,TGTGCCAGCAGTTACGGGACCCCGGGGACCGAGCAGTACTTC
-,TRBV7-9,few,TRBJ2-7,CASSSSGTTYEQYF,TGTGCCAGCAGCAGCTCCGGGACAACCTACGAGCAGTACTTC
TRBD1,TRBV7-2,many,TRBJ2-1,CASSLAGQGYNEQFF,TGTGCCAGCAGCTTAGCTGGACAGGGCTACAATGAGCAGTTCTTC
-,TRBV5-1,few,TRBJ2-1,CASSLVIREQFF,TGCGCCAGCAGCTTGGTCATTCGTGAGCAGTTCTTC
TRBD1,TRBV10-3,-,TRBJ2-1,CAITDAGQGTSGVTNEQFF,TGTGCCATCACCGATGCGGGACAGGGTACCAGCGGGGTCACGAATGAGCAGTTCTTC
-,TRBV21-1,-,TRBJ2-7,CASSHTSGSVLYEQYF,TGTGCCAGCAGCCATACTAGCGGGAGTGTTCTCTACGAGCAGTACTTC
TRBD2,TRBV7-2,many,TRBJ2-7,CASSPGLAGPYEQYF,TGTGCCAGCAGCCCCGGACTAGCGGGGCCCTACGAGCAGTACTTC
-,TRBV4-2,-,TRBJ2-1,CASSQVIDGNEQFF,TGTGCCAGCAGCCAAGTAATCGATGGGAATGAGCAGTTCTTC
-,TRBV19,few,TRBJ2-2,CASSVQNTGELFF,TGTGCCAGTAGCGTACAGAACACCGGGGAGCTGTTTTTT
TRBD2,TRBV7-9,-,TRBJ2-3,CATQRGAFPDTQYF,TGTGCCACCCAGCGGGGGGCCTTCCCAGATACGCAGTATTTT